Following are 26 T cell receptor beta chains from one sample sequenced in a study of blood T cell repertoires in COVID-19 (dated by TCRdb to 2018 to 2021). The library was produced with the immunoSEQ multiplex PCR assay. The clones in this table, taken by TCRdb from immuneACCESS, are in-frame only. Not every clone is retained; where verified, under half of the shortfall comes from an unresolved V gene, and the cause of the rest is unknown. Across this sample there are tens of thousands of clones, with roughly 82% seen only once. Roughly 8.2% of the sample rests with the top ten. Sequenced sample: peripheral blood. These receptors were taken from a human donor in a cohort sampled during active COVID-19.

The chain joins TRBV6-5 to TRBJ1-5; D unresolved. This CDR3 comprises 15 residues. Trimming removed 2 bases at V and 0 bases at J, with 8 bases between. Germline-derived CDR1 and CDR2 are MNHEY and SVGAGI. CDR3 nucleotides: TGTGCCAGCAGTTACGGGCGCGATAGCAATCAGCCCCAGCATTTT. Residues: CASSYGRDSNQPQHF.

The rearrangement joins TRBV27 to TRBJ1-2; D not certain. The CDR3 totals 14 residues. V was shortened by 6 bases and J by 0 bases, with 11 bases between the two germline ends. Germline V gene data show CDR1 as MNHEY and CDR2 as SMNVEV (reference sequence). As DNA, the CDR3 is TGTGCCAGCAGCACAGCACCTTCTAACTATGGCTACACCTTC. This codes for CASSTAPSNYGYTF.

This clone has a single count. Compared with germline, one end of the junction differs, possibly owing to a read error. This sequence joins TRBV12-3 or TRBV12-4 and TRBJ2-5, with 8 bases aligning to TRBD1. The CDR3 runs 11 residues. CDR3 DNA: TGTGCCAGCAGTTTAAGGGACAGGATGCACTTC. The encoded protein is CASSLRDRMHF.

The V call is TRBV30, the J call TRBJ1-2; 8 positions match TRBD1. Losses at the gene ends were 7 bases for V and 0 bases for J; bases not matched to a gene: 7. The CDR3 covers 14 residues. Per the germline V gene, CDR1 is GTSNPN and CDR2 is SVGIG (reference sequence). The CDR3 nucleotides are TGTGCCTACACCGGGACAGGAGCTAACTATGGCTACACCTTC. This sequence encodes CAYTGTGANYGYTF.

CDR3 bases: TGTGCCATCAGTTGGGACAGTAACTATGGCTACACCTTC. Translated, it gives CAISWDSNYGYTF. The chain combines TRBV10-3 with TRBJ1-2; 7 bases are a match to TRBD1. Germline V lookup: CDR1 ENHRY, CDR2 SYGVKD. V was pared by 5 bases and J by 1 base, with 1 base of the junction left unmatched. The length of the CDR3 is 13 residues.

This clone has more than one count but fewer than ten. The rearrangement uses TRBV2 and TRBJ2-3; a possible D gene is TRBD2 (6 bases). In germline, CDR1 is SNHLY, CDR2 FYNNEI. This CDR3 has 15 amino acids. Trimming pared 4 bases from V and 0 bases from J, leaving 11 bases between. CDR3 protein: CASSAGTHSTDTQYF. The DNA of the CDR3 is TGTGCCAGCAGTGCCGGGACTCACAGCACAGATACGCAGTATTTT.

CDR3 protein: CASSYRDIGYTIYF. The CDR3, as DNA: TGTGCCAGCAGTTACAGGGACATCGGTTACACCATATATTTT. The chain uses TRBV6-5 and TRBJ1-3; maybe TRBD1 (6 bases). The CDR3 covers 14 residues. Germline-derived CDR1 and CDR2 are MNHEY and SVGAGI. Deletions cut 2 bases from V and 8 bases from J, with 13 bases between.

This chain connects TRBV6-2 or TRBV6-3 to TRBJ2-2; 10 nucleotides align to TRBD2. Germline trimming cut 4 bases from V and 3 bases from J; bases unmatched to any gene: 2. The germline V gene has CDR1 MNHEY and CDR2 SVGEGT. The CDR3 loop spans 15 amino acids. The CDR3 spells CASSLAGGYTGELFF. As DNA, the CDR3 is TGTGCCAGCAGTTTAGCGGGGGGCTACACCGGGGAGCTGTTTTTT.

The rearrangement links TRBV27 to TRBJ2-5; 9 bases match TRBD2. With V trimmed by 7 bases and J by 4 bases, 7 bases remained unmatched. CDR1 MNHEY and CDR2 SMNVEV come from the germline V gene (reference sequence). The CDR3 runs to 14 residues. CDR3 DNA: TGTGCCAGCAAGTATAGCGGGAGTAGAGAGACCCAGTACTTC. Translation: CASKYSGSRETQYF.

J is TRBJ1-5 and V is TRBV6-5, with D possibly matching TRBD1 (5 bases). This CDR3 spans 15 amino acids. Germline CDR1 is MNHEY and CDR2 is SVGAGI. The germline V and J ends were trimmed by 10 bases and 6 bases, with 22 bases remaining between them. DNA of the CDR3: TGTGCCACATCCACGGTGGCAGGGTTAGGTCAGCCCCAGCATTTT. Encoded protein: CATSTVAGLGQPQHF.

J is TRBJ1-2 and V is TRBV7-2, with D hard to call. The germline gives CDR1 SGHTA, CDR2 FQGNSA. The CDR3 has 13 amino acids. V gave up 4 bases and J gave up 3 bases, with 9 bases separating them. The CDR3 loop reads CASSSDTYYGYTF. CDR3 bases: TGTGCCAGCAGCTCAGACACATACTATGGCTACACCTTC.

V gene TRBV24-1 combines with J gene TRBJ2-3; D gene unclear. The germline V and J ends were trimmed by 5 bases and 3 bases, with 5 bases remaining between them. Germline V gives CDR1 KGHDR, CDR2 SFDVKD. The CDR3 covers 12 residues. The CDR3 loop reads CATSALTDTQYF. CDR3 DNA sequence: TGTGCCACCAGTGCACTAACAGATACGCAGTATTTT.

The chain joins TRBV10-3 to TRBJ2-1; D remains ambiguous. CDR3 size: 16 residues. Germline assignment: CDR1 ENHRY and CDR2 SYGVKD. V was clipped by 4 bases and J by 0 bases, with 13 bases between them. The CDR3 region is CAISGSTYSSYNEQFF. The CDR3 nucleotides are TGTGCCATCAGTGGGTCCACTTATAGCTCCTACAATGAGCAGTTCTTC.

The chain joins TRBV14 to TRBJ1-2, with D perhaps TRBD1 (5 bases). Germline V gene lookup returns CDR1 SGHDN and CDR2 FVKESK. V lost 4 bases and J 4 bases, leaving 10 bases between the germline ends. This CDR3 region has 13 residues. The CDR3 is CASSPRQFYGYTF. The CDR3 DNA is TGTGCCAGCAGCCCGAGACAGTTCTATGGCTACACCTTC.

The chain links TRBV9 to TRBJ2-3; 7 nucleotides match TRBD1. The CDR3 spans 15 residues. CDR1 SGDLS and CDR2 YYNGEE come from the germline V gene. V was pared by 2 bases and J by 2 bases, with 5 bases of the junction left unmatched. CDR3 DNA sequence: TGTGCCAGCAGCGTGGACAGGCGGTTCACAGATACGCAGTATTTT. It encodes CASSVDRRFTDTQYF.

V gene TRBV28 combines with J gene TRBJ2-3; D ambiguous. This CDR3 has 13 amino acids. V gave up 3 bases and J gave up 1 base, with 5 bases separating them. Germline lookup yields CDR1 MDHEN and CDR2 SYDVKM. The CDR3, as DNA: TGTGCCAGCAGTTTTGAGTGCACAGATACGCAGTATTTT. Translation gives CASSFECTDTQYF.

The table lists this clone with a few counts. The chain employs TRBV10-2 and TRBJ1-1; D unclear. This CDR3 has 14 residues. Germline CDR1 WSHSY, CDR2 SAAADI. Trimming shortened V by 0 bases and J by 2 bases, and 7 bases separated the two germline ends. The CDR3 bases are TGCGCCAGCAGTGAGTCGAGGATTAACACTGAAGCTTTCTTT. Its protein product is CASSESRINTEAFF.

The chain has TRBV4-2 and TRBJ2-1; 8 bases are a match to TRBD2. The germline V gene encodes CDR1 LGHNA and CDR2 YNFKEQ. The CDR3 totals 17 residues. Trimming at V came to 0 bases and at J to 2 bases, leaving 6 bases not matched to a gene. The CDR3 is CASSQDYAGGTYNEQFF. For the CDR3, the DNA is TGTGCCAGCAGCCAAGATTACGCGGGAGGAACCTACAATGAGCAGTTCTTC.

The chain has TRBV27 and TRBJ1-1, with D maybe TRBD1 (6 bases). Germline V gives CDR1 MNHEY, CDR2 SMNVEV (reference sequence). The CDR3 is made up of 16 amino acids. V was cut by 5 bases and J by 5 bases, with 21 bases left in between. The CDR3 is CASSPLQGFERTEAFF. CDR3 bases: TGTGCCAGCAGTCCATTACAGGGTTTCGAAAGGACTGAAGCTTTCTTT.

A few counts support this clone. The gene calls are TRBV7-8 and TRBJ2-5; D possibly corresponds to TRBD2 (5 bases). V gave up 4 bases and J gave up 10 bases, with 13 bases separating them. The CDR3 totals 12 residues. CDR1 is SGHVS and CDR2 is FQNEAQ in the germline V gene. CDR3 bases: TGTGCCAGCAGCTCGGAGCTAGCTGGCCAGTACTTC. Encoded protein: CASSSELAGQYF.

This chain connects TRBV7-2 to TRBJ2-5, with 9 bases aligning to TRBD2. Germline values: CDR1 SGHTA, CDR2 FQGNSA. CDR3 length equals 14 residues. After removal of 3 bases from V and 4 bases from J, the junction contained 3 bases not matched to a gene. CDR3 nucleotides: TGTGCCAGCAGCTTGGGACTAGCATTAGAGACCCAGTACTTC. As protein: CASSLGLALETQYF.

This clone was detected only a few times. The rearrangement joins TRBV6-5 to TRBJ2-5; weak D call: TRBD2 (6 bases). V was cut by 1 base and J by 2 bases, with 11 bases left in between. The CDR3 extends over 15 amino acids. CDR1 MNHEY and CDR2 SVGAGI come from the germline V gene. This chain's CDR3 is CASSYLRGRQETQYF. The CDR3 bases are TGTGCCAGCAGTTACTTACGGGGGAGACAAGAGACCCAGTACTTC.

The chain carries TRBV13 and TRBJ2-5; TRBD2 aligns across 14 bases. Unmatched junction bases numbered 3, after V lost 4 bases and J lost 5 bases. CDR1 and CDR2 (germline): PRHDT, FYEKMQ (reference sequence). The CDR3 has 15 amino acids. CDR3 sequence reads: CASSSGLAGAETQYF. Written as DNA, the CDR3 is TGTGCCAGCAGCTCGGGACTAGCGGGAGCGGAGACCCAGTACTTC.

The J gene is TRBJ2-3, the V gene TRBV24-1; 8 nucleotides match TRBD2. Germline CDR1 KGHDR, CDR2 SFDVKD. The V and J ends lost 4 bases and 0 bases, in that order; junction bases with no gene match: 8. The CDR3 has 17 amino acids. CDR3: CATSDPTSGTSTDTQYF. The CDR3 nucleotides read TGTGCCACCAGTGACCCCACTAGCGGAACTAGCACAGATACGCAGTATTTT.

The chain is built from TRBV18 and TRBJ1-2; tentatively, D is TRBD1 (5 bases). V shed 0 bases and J shed 3 bases, with 8 bases lying between them. The CDR3 covers 14 residues. CDR1 and CDR2 (germline): KGHSH, LQKENI. CDR3 residues: CASSPPGDYYGYTF. CDR3 bases: TGTGCCAGCTCACCACCGGGGGACTACTATGGCTACACCTTC.

This chain links TRBV5-1 with TRBJ2-2; TRBD1 aligns across 9 bases. Per the germline V gene, CDR1 is SGHRS and CDR2 is YFSETQ. V trimming: 4 bases; J trimming: 7 bases; junction bases outside the gene matches: 8. The CDR3 loop spans 15 amino acids. CDR3 bases: TGCGCCAGCAGCACCGGGACAGGGAAGGGCGGGGAGCTGTTTTTT. Translating gives CASSTGTGKGGELFF. The entire variable domain, with the rest obtained from reference TRBV5-1 and TRBJ2-2, is as follows: KAGVTQTPRYLIKTRGQQVTLSCSPISGHRSVSWYQQTPGQGLQFLFEYFSETQRNKGNFPGRFSGRQFSNSRSEMNVSTLELGDSALYLCASSTGTGKGGELFFGEGSRLTVL.